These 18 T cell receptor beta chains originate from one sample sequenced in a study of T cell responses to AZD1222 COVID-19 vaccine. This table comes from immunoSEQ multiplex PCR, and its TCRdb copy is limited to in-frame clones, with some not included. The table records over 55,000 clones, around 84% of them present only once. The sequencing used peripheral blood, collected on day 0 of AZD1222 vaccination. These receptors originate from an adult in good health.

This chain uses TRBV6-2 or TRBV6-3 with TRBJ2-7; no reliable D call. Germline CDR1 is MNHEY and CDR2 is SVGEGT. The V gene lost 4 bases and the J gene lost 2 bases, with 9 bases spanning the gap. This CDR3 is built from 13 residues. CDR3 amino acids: CASSFQTTYEQYF. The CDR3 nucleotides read TGTGCCAGCAGTTTCCAGACCACCTACGAGCAGTACTTC.

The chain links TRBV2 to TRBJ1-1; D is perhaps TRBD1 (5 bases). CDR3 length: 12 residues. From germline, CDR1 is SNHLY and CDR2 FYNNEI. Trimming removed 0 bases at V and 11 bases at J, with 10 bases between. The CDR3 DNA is TGTGCCAGCAGTGAAGCTGGGGGTTGGGCTTTCTTT. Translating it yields CASSEAGGWAFF.

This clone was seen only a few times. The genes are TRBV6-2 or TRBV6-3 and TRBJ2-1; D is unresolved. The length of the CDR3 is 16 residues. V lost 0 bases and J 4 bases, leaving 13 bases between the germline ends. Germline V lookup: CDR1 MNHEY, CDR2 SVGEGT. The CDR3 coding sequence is TGTGCCAGCAGTTACTCTCGGTCGGTCTCTTACAATGAGCAGTTCTTC. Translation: CASSYSRSVSYNEQFF.

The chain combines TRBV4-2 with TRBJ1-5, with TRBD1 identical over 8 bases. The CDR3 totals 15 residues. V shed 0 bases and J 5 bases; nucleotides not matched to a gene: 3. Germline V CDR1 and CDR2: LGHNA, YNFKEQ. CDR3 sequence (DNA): TGTGCCAGCAGCCAAGAGGAACAGGGGGATCAGCCCCAGCATTTT. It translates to CASSQEEQGDQPQHF.

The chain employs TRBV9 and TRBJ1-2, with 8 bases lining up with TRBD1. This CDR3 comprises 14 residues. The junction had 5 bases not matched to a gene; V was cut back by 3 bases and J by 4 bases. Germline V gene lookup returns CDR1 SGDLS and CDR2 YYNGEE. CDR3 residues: CASSATGAGYGYTF. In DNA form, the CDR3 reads TGTGCCAGCAGCGCGACAGGGGCCGGCTATGGCTACACCTTC.

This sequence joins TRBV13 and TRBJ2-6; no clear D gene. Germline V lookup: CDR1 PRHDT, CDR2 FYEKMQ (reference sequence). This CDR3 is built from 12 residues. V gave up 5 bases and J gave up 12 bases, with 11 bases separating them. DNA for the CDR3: TGTGCCAGCAGCCCCCACCCCGCCGTCCTGACTTTC. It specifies CASSPHPAVLTF.

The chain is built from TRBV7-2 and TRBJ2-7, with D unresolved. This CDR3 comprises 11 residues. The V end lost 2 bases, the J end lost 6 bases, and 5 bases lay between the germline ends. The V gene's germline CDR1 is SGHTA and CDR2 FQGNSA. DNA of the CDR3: TGTGCCAGCAGCTTAATCTCCGAGCAGTACTTC. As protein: CASSLISEQYF.

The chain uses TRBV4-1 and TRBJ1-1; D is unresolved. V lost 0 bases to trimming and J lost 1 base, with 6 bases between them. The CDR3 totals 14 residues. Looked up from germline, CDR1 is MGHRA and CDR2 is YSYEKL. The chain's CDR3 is CASSQEAGNTEAFF. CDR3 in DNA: TGCGCCAGCAGCCAAGAGGCAGGGAACACTGAAGCTTTCTTT.

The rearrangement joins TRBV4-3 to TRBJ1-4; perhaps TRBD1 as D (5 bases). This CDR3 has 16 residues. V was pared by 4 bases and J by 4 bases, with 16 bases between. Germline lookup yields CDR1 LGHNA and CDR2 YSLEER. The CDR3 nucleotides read TGCGCCAGCAGCCGCCGTATGCAGGGAGGTAATGAAAAACTGTTTTTT. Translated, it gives CASSRRMQGGNEKLFF.

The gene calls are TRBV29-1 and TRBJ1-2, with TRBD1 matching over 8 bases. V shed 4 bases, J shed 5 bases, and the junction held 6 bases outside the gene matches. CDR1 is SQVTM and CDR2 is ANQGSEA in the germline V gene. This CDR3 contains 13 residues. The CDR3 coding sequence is TGCAGCGTTGCGCAGGGGGCGGAATATGGCTACACCTTC. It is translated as CSVAQGAEYGYTF.

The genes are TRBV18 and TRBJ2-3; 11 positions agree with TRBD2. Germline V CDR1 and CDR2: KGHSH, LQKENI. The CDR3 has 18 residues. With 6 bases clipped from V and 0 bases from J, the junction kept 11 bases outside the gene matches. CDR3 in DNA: TGTGCCAGCTCCCCCACCCCGACTAGCGGGGCTAGCACAGATACGCAGTATTTT. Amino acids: CASSPTPTSGASTDTQYF.

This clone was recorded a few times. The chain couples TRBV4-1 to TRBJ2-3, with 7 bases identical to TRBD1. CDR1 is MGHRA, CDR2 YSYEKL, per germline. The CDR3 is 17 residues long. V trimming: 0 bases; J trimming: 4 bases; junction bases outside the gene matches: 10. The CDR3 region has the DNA TGCGCCAGCAGCCAAGATTCCCCGGGTCAGGGGGCAGATACGCAGTATTTT. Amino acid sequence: CASSQDSPGQGADTQYF.

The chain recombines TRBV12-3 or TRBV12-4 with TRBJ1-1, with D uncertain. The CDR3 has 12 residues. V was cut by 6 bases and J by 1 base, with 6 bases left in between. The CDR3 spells CASRYGNTEAFF. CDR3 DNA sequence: TGTGCCAGCAGATATGGGAACACTGAAGCTTTCTTT.

The CDR3 DNA reads as TGCGCCAGCAGCCCTGGACAGGGACAAGCTAACTATGGCTACACCTTC. Translating gives CASSPGQGQANYGYTF. The rearrangement joins TRBV5-1 to TRBJ1-2, with TRBD1 matching 8 bases. Germline V gene data show CDR1 as SGHRS and CDR2 as YFSETQ. J was trimmed by 0 bases and V by 4 bases; bases with no gene match: 8. The CDR3 runs to 16 residues.

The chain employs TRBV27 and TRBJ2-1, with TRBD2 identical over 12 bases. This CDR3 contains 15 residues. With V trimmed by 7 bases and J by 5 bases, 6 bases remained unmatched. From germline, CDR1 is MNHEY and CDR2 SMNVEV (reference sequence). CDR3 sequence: CASNRWTSGDNEQFF. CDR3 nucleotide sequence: TGTGCCAGCAATCGCTGGACTAGCGGGGACAATGAGCAGTTCTTC.

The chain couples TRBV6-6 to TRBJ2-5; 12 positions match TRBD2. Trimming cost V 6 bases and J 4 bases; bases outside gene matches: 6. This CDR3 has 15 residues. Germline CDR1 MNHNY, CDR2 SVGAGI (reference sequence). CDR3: CASSPGLAGRETQYF. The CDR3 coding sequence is TGTGCCAGCAGCCCGGGACTAGCGGGTAGAGAGACCCAGTACTTC.

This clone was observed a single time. This chain's CDR3 is CASRGVWSSLRNQPQHF. In DNA form, the CDR3 reads TGTGCCAGCAGGGGGGTATGGTCTTCCCTTCGCAATCAGCCCCAGCATTTT. This chain joins TRBV2 and TRBJ1-5; perhaps TRBD1 as D (5 bases). Looked up from germline, CDR1 is SNHLY and CDR2 is FYNNEI. The CDR3 spans 17 residues. Trimming pared 6 bases from V and 2 bases from J, leaving 20 bases between.

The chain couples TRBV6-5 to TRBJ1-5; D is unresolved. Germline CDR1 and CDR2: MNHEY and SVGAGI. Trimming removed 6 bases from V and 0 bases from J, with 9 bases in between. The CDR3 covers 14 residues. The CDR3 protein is CASSPQYSNQPQHF. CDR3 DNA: TGTGCCAGCAGCCCACAGTATAGCAATCAGCCCCAGCATTTT.